Listed below are T cell receptor beta chains from one sample, sequenced in a study of cytomegalovirus exposure and HLA in healthy donors. The table came from immunoSEQ multiplex PCR; TCRdb's copy has only in-frame clones and leaves some out. The table lists 100,000 to 150,000 clones, about 89% of them singletons. Sequencing used PBMCs. The origin of the receptors is a woman aged 18 to 35 in good health and CMV-seronegative. CDR3s include the opening cysteine and the closing phenylalanine or tryptophan.

V gene,J gene,CDR3 protein
TRBV7-9,TRBJ2-1,CASSWKGQGAGEQFF
TRBV5-1,TRBJ1-3,CASSLDTGYGNTIYF
TRBV5-1,TRBJ1-5,CASSLGIDQPQHF
TRBV15,TRBJ1-1,CATSQQPEPPEAFF
TRBV2,TRBJ2-7,CASSADRWIYF
TRBV4-2,TRBJ1-3,CASSQVAGQGRNTIYF
TRBV4-1,TRBJ1-2,CASSLAGTGLSALGYTF
TRBV19,TRBJ2-7,CASSIATGDLSYEQYF
TRBV11-2,TRBJ1-1,CASSSLREGGGTEAFF
TRBV4-1,TRBJ2-6,CASSQGQGITAGANVLTF
TRBV5-1,TRBJ2-1,CASRTRQGSYNEQFF
TRBV13,TRBJ2-7,CASSFGRGTYEQYF
TRBV6-5,TRBJ2-1,CASSYPPGQGGDEQFF
TRBV4-2,TRBJ1-4,CASSQGSGAGNEKLFF
TRBV6-1,TRBJ2-7,CASSDHRGPNEQYF
TRBV28,TRBJ2-5,CASRHGQGARETQYF
TRBV29-1,TRBJ2-7,CSVEETGKPYEQYF
TRBV14,TRBJ2-7,CASSHWDNQYEQYF
TRBV5-1,TRBJ2-5,CASSSGDRGRLKTQYF
TRBV6-5,TRBJ2-3,CASSLPGADTQYF
TRBV7-9,TRBJ2-7,CASSTTVYEQYF
TRBV13,TRBJ1-1,CASSLRSGGPTEAFF
TRBV11-2,TRBJ1-2,CASSFAGAPSYGYTF
TRBV2,TRBJ2-1,CASSDHLAGRNEQFF
TRBV11-2,TRBJ2-2,CASLLTGELFF
TRBV10-2,TRBJ2-5,CASSSDSFRRGQETQYF
TRBV4-1,TRBJ1-5,CASSQGARGGLYQPQHF
TRBV6-5,TRBJ2-2,CASSYAVQGNTGELFF
TRBV5-5,TRBJ2-3,CASSLPQGVPTDTQYF
TRBV7-2,TRBJ2-7,CASSPSQREFYEQYF
TRBV7-2,TRBJ1-1,CASSRTGMNTEAFF
TRBV18,TRBJ1-2,CASSPPVRVGGYTF
TRBV7-9,TRBJ1-1,CASSLPVGTEAFF
TRBV7-9,TRBJ2-7,CASSRPTSLEQYF
TRBV13,TRBJ2-1,CASSPGTSGSEKFF
TRBV7-8,TRBJ2-7,CASSLRRFLAGQRSYEQYF
TRBV7-9,TRBJ1-2,CASSSEAGYGYTF
TRBV19,TRBJ2-2,CASSLQGAGELFF
TRBV29-1,TRBJ1-1,CSAVGSADEAFF
TRBV29-1,TRBJ2-3,CSAEGSYTDTQYF
TRBV19,TRBJ2-7,CASSPAGTGPYEQYF
TRBV27,TRBJ2-7,CASTKSGNFLGYEQYF